Each of the 25 T cell receptor beta chains below was sequenced from the same sample in a study of T-cell reconstitution after alpha-beta-depleted transplantation in children. Unique molecular identifiers were incorporated during preparation of the TCRbeta library. TCRdb analysed the PCR reads with MiXCR anew, one entry per CDR3 protein. This sample has approximately 500,000 distinct CDR3 sequences, with 27% found just once. Material: PBMCs, obtained before TCRalphabeta/CD19-depleted stem cell transplant. These receptors were taken from a boy younger than two with Wiskott-Aldrich syndrome, due to receive a stem cell transplant.

The V call is TRBV5-1, the J call TRBJ2-5; D remains ambiguous. This CDR3 region has 15 residues. The V and J ends lost 4 bases and 5 bases respectively, with 18 bases between them. Per the germline V gene, CDR1 is SGHRS and CDR2 is YFSETQ. The CDR3 coding sequence is TGCGCCAGCAGCCCCTTACCGTCACGGTTTGAGACCCAGTACTTC. Protein product: CASSPLPSRFETQYF.

This clonotype has a handful of counts. The chain recombines TRBV20-1 with TRBJ1-2, with a weak D call TRBD1 (5 bases). Trimming removed 5 bases from V and 4 bases from J, with 14 bases in between. Germline V gene sequence: CDR1 DFQATT, CDR2 SNEGSKA (reference sequence). This CDR3 region has 13 residues. The DNA of the CDR3 is TGCAGTGCTGCCCTCACGGGGCTCTATGGCTACACCTTC. Its protein is CSAALTGLYGYTF.

V is TRBV12-3 or TRBV12-4 and J is TRBJ2-2, with 7 bases that match TRBD2. V lost 5 bases to trimming and J lost 7 bases; unmatched junction nucleotides: 10. This CDR3 is built from 15 residues. The CDR3, as DNA: TGTGCCAGCAGTCTGCCGGGACTATTTCACGGGGAGCTGTTTTTT. Amino acids: CASSLPGLFHGELFF.

The chain has TRBV20-1 and TRBJ1-6, with D perhaps TRBD1 (5 bases). Germline V gene data show CDR1 as DFQATT and CDR2 as SNEGSKA (reference sequence). Trimming took off 1 base at V and 1 base at J, with 11 bases between the two ends. The CDR3 is 16 residues long. CDR3 sequence (DNA): TGCAGTGCTAGAGCCGAGGGGAAATCCTATAATTCACCCCTCCACTTT. Translation: CSARAEGKSYNSPLHF.

This clonotype was detected only a few times. The chain is built from TRBV15 and TRBJ2-1; D uncertain. CDR3 length: 15 amino acids. Per germline, CDR1 LNHNV and CDR2 YYDKDF (reference sequence). Trimming removed 0 bases at V and 6 bases at J, with 12 bases between. The CDR3 nucleotides are TGTGCCACCAGCAGAGATCGGAGTGGGTTCAATGAGCAGTTCTTC. It translates to CATSRDRSGFNEQFF.

This clonotype has a handful of counts. The V call is TRBV12-3 or TRBV12-4, the J call TRBJ2-1; D may be TRBD2 (5 bases). Trimming pared 3 bases from V and 6 bases from J, leaving 15 bases between. This CDR3 contains 15 residues. The DNA for the CDR3 is TGTGCCAGCAGTTTTCCTGGTCCACGGGGCAATGAGCAGTTCTTC. This translates into CASSFPGPRGNEQFF.

This clonotype has more than one count but fewer than ten. The V call is TRBV20-1, the J call TRBJ2-1; 11 bases are a match to TRBD2. Germline V gives CDR1 DFQATT, CDR2 SNEGSKA (reference sequence). V lost 6 bases, J lost 3 bases, and 10 bases stayed unmatched. The CDR3 sequence is 16 residues long. Here the CDR3 reads CSAHPLAGGNYNEQFF. CDR3 DNA: TGCAGTGCCCATCCTTTAGCGGGAGGGAACTACAATGAGCAGTTCTTC.

The chain recombines TRBV3-1 with TRBJ2-1; no firm D call. Germline V gene data show CDR1 as LGHDT and CDR2 as YNNKEL (reference sequence). The CDR3 covers 13 residues. V lost 0 bases and J lost 7, with 7 bases in between. CDR3 sequence (DNA): TGTGCCAGCAGCCAAGATTCGTCAAATGAGCAGTTCTTC. Translation gives CASSQDSSNEQFF.

The gene calls are TRBV21-1 and TRBJ2-4; TRBD1 is the table's D call and was not checked against the DNA. TRBV21-1 is recorded as a pseudogene. The CDR3 is 18 amino acids. The CDR3 protein is CASSKVSGELLAKNSQYF. CDR3 coding DNA: TGTGCCAGCAGCAAAGTCTCCGGGGAGCTCCTAGCCAAAAACAGTCAGTACTTC.

Many counts were recorded for this clonotype. This sequence joins TRBV5-5 and TRBJ2-1; tentatively, D is TRBD1 or TRBD2 (5 bases each). The CDR3 runs 13 residues. CDR1 and CDR2 (germline): SGHKS, YYEKEE (reference sequence). V lost 3 bases to trimming and J lost 4 bases, with 8 bases between them. The CDR3: CASSSGAYNEQFF. The CDR3 DNA reads TGTGCCAGCAGCTCCGGGGCGTACAATGAGCAGTTCTTC.

This clonotype was picked up a small number of times. The CDR3, as DNA: TGTGCCAGCGGTTGGGGCCAGGGGCTTGGCTACACCTTC. It yields the protein CASGWGQGLGYTF. The chain links TRBV12-3 or TRBV12-4 to TRBJ1-2, with D maybe TRBD1 (6 bases). Between the trimmed V and J ends, which lost 8 bases and 7 bases, there was a span of 17 bases. The CDR3 covers 13 residues.

J is TRBJ2-1 and V is TRBV20-1; 8 nucleotides line up with TRBD1. Losses at the gene ends were 5 bases for V and 3 bases for J; bases not matched to a gene: 9. This CDR3 is built from 15 residues. Germline V CDR1 and CDR2: DFQATT, SNEGSKA (reference sequence). CDR3 protein: CSAGKGTGVYNEQFF. CDR3 DNA sequence: TGCAGTGCTGGGAAAGGGACAGGAGTCTACAATGAGCAGTTCTTC.

The V gene is TRBV9, the J gene TRBJ2-1; 9 bases align to TRBD2. Germline trimming cut 0 bases from V and 0 bases from J; bases unmatched to any gene: 1. The CDR3 consists of 16 residues. Per germline, CDR1 SGDLS and CDR2 YYNGEE. The CDR3 is CASSVGGRVSYNEQFF. Written as DNA, the CDR3 is TGTGCCAGCAGCGTAGGCGGGAGGGTCTCCTACAATGAGCAGTTCTTC. The full variable domain, in which reference TRBV9 and TRBJ2-1 provide the parts outside the CDR3, is DSGVTQTPKHLITATGQRVTLRCSPRSGDLSVYWYQQSLDQGLQFLIQYYNGEERAKGNILERFSAQQFPDLHSELNLSSLELGDSALYFCASSVGGRVSYNEQFFGPGTRLTVL.

The V and J genes are TRBV28 and TRBJ2-6, with D tentatively TRBD2 (6 bases). CDR3 length: 17 amino acids. The germline V gene encodes CDR1 MDHEN and CDR2 SYDVKM. The V gene lost 2 bases and the J gene lost 4 bases, with 15 bases spanning the gap. This chain's CDR3 is CASSLMALAWGANVLTF. CDR3 DNA sequence: TGTGCCAGCAGTTTAATGGCGCTAGCGTGGGGGGCCAACGTCCTGACTTTC.

V and J are TRBV5-1 and TRBJ2-3, with 10 positions matching TRBD2. Germline V lookup: CDR1 SGHRS, CDR2 YFSETQ. The V and J ends lost 4 bases and 8 bases, in that order; junction bases with no gene match: 7. This CDR3 spans 14 amino acids. Here the CDR3 DNA reads TGCGCCAGCAGCAAAACTAGCGGGGCCGGTACGCAGTATTTT. Protein product: CASSKTSGAGTQYF.

The chain is built from TRBV5-5 and TRBJ2-7; D is possibly TRBD1 or TRBD2 (5 bases each). The V and J ends lost 4 bases and 0 bases respectively, with 11 bases between them. The germline CDR1 and CDR2 sequences are SGHKS and YYEKEE (reference sequence). The CDR3 contains 14 residues. The CDR3 loop is CASSRWGSSYEQYF. The CDR3 region has the DNA TGTGCCAGCAGCCGCTGGGGGAGCTCCTACGAGCAGTACTTC.

CDR3 DNA: TGTGCCAGCAGCTTAGTTCCCAGGGCTGATTCACCCCTCCACTTT. Translated: CASSLVPRADSPLHF. The chain joins TRBV7-9 to TRBJ1-6, with a weak D call TRBD1 (5 bases). CDR1 is SEHNR and CDR2 is FQNEAQ in the germline V gene (reference sequence). The CDR3 runs 15 residues. V gave up 1 base and J gave up 8 bases, with 12 bases separating them.

This clonotype has just a few counts. The chain's CDR3 is CASSEGGNEQFF. For the CDR3, the DNA is TGCGCCAGCAGTGAGGGCGGCAATGAGCAGTTCTTC. The V call is TRBV5-1, the J call TRBJ2-1; weak D call: TRBD2 (5 bases). V was pared by 5 bases and J by 6 bases, with 9 bases between. CDR1 SGHRS and CDR2 YFSETQ come from the germline V gene. CDR3 length equals 12 residues.

This clonotype has only a few counts. This chain connects TRBV10-3 to TRBJ2-7; 9 bases line up with TRBD1. CDR1 is ENHRY and CDR2 is SYGVKD in the germline V gene. V was clipped by 2 bases and J by 2 bases; unmatched bases: 4. The CDR3 loop spans 15 amino acids. The chain's CDR3 is CAISEGTGFTYEQYF. Here the CDR3 DNA reads TGTGCCATCAGTGAGGGGACAGGGTTCACCTACGAGCAGTACTTC.

The chain carries TRBV28 and TRBJ2-1, with 7 bases lining up with TRBD2. Losses at the gene ends were 7 bases for V and 10 bases for J; bases not matched to a gene: 4. From germline, CDR1 is MDHEN and CDR2 SYDVKM. The CDR3 is 11 residues long. The CDR3 nucleotides are TGTGCCAGCACTGGGAGGGAGGAGCAGTTCTTC. Translating gives CASTGREEQFF.

This clonotype turned up a few times. V gene TRBV3-1 combines with J gene TRBJ1-2; D remains unclear. V dropped 0 bases and J dropped 7 bases, with 12 bases sitting between them. The length of the CDR3 is 14 residues. The germline gives CDR1 LGHDT, CDR2 YNNKEL (reference sequence). CDR3 region: CASSQETGSSGYTF. CDR3 nucleotide sequence: TGTGCCAGCAGCCAAGAAACCGGTTCTAGTGGCTACACCTTC. The complete variable domain, with remaining parts taken from reference TRBV3-1 and TRBJ1-2, reads DTAVSQTPKYLVTQMGNDKSIKCEQNLGHDTMYWYKQDSKKFLKIMFSYNNKELIINETVPNRFSPKSPDKAHLNLHINSLELGDSAVYFCASSQETGSSGYTFGSGTRLTVV.

This chain joins TRBV5-1 and TRBJ1-1; D call uncertain. The germline gives CDR1 SGHRS, CDR2 YFSETQ. This CDR3 region has 15 residues. The V end was cut by 2 bases, the J end by 0 bases, with 11 bases between. The CDR3 DNA reads TGCGCCAGCAGCTTCGCCGGACCCATGAACACTGAAGCTTTCTTT. It codes for CASSFAGPMNTEAFF.

The CDR3 loop reads CATSDRADNTGELFF. In DNA form, the CDR3 reads TGTGCCACCAGTGATAGGGCAGATAACACCGGGGAGCTGTTTTTT. The rearrangement uses TRBV24-1 and TRBJ2-2; D gene uncertain. CDR3 size: 15 residues. V dropped 3 bases and J dropped 2 bases, with 9 bases sitting between them. The germline CDR1 and CDR2 sequences are KGHDR and SFDVKD.

The chain links TRBV29-1 to TRBJ2-5, with D possibly matching TRBD2 (5 bases). Germline loops: CDR1 SQVTM, CDR2 ANQGSEA. The CDR3 consists of 13 residues. Trimming pared 6 bases from V and 1 base from J, leaving 12 bases between. The CDR3 sequence is CSVKDYLQETQYF. CDR3 DNA sequence: TGCAGCGTCAAAGACTACCTCCAAGAGACCCAGTACTTC.

This chain uses TRBV2 with TRBJ2-5; TRBD2 agrees at 9 bases. The CDR3 extends over 17 amino acids. V gave up 6 bases and J gave up 4 bases; unmatched junction bases: 15. Germline CDR1 reads SNHLY; CDR2 reads FYNNEI. CDR3 sequence (DNA): TGTGCCAGCAGGGAGGGGACCGGCGGGAGGGCCCGAGAGACCCAGTACTTC. Protein sequence: CASREGTGGRARETQYF.